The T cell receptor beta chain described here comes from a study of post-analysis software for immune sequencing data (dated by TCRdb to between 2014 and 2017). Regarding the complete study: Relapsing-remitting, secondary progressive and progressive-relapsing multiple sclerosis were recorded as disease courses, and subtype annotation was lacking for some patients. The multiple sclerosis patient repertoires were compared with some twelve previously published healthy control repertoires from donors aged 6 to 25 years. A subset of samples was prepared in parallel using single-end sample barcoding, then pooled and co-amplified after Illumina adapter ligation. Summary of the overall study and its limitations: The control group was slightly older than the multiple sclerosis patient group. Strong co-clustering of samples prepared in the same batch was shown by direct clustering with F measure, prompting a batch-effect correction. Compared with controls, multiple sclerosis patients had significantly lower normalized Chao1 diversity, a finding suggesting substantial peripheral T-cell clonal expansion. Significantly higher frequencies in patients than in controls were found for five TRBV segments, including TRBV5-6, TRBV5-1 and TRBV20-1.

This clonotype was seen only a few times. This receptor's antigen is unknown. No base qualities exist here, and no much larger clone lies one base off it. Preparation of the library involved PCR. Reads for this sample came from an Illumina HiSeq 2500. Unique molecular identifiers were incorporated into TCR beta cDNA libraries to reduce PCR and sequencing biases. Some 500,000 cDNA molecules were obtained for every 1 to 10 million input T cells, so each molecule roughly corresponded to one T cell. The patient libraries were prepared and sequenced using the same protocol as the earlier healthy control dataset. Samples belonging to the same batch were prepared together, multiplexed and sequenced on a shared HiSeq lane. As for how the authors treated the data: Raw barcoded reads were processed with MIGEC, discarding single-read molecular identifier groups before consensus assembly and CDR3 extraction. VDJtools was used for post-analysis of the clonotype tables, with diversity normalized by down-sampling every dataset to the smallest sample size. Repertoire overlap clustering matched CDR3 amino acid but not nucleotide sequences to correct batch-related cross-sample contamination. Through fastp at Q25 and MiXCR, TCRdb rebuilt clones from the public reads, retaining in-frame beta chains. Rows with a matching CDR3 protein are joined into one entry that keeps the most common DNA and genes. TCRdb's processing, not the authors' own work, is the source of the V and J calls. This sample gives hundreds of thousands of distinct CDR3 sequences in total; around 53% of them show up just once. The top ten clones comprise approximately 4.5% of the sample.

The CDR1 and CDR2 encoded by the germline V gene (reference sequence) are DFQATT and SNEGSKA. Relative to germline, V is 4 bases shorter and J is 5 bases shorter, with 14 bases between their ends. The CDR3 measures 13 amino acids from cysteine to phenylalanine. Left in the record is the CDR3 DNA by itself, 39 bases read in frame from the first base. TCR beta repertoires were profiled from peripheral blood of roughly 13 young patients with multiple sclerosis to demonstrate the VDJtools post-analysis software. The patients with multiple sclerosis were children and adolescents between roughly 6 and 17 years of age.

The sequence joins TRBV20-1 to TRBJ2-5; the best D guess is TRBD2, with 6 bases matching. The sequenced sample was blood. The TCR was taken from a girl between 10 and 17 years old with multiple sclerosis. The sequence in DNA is TGCAGTGCTATCCCTCCCGGAGGGGAGACCCAGTACTTC. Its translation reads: CSAIPPGGETQYF.